The sequence of this T cell receptor (beta chain) was determined in a study of blood T cell repertoires in COVID-19. Assay used: immunoSEQ multiplex PCR; TCRdb lists only in-frame clones, some missing. The table includes hundreds of thousands of clones, 86% detected once. The specimen was PBMCs or T cells enriched from blood (not recorded which). This sequence originates from a woman in her forties or fifties in a cohort exposed to, infected with or recovered from COVID-19 (not recorded which).

CDR3 DNA sequence: TGTGCCAGCAGTTACCGGACAGGTTTCAGCCAGCCCCAGCATTTT. As protein: CASSYRTGFSQPQHF. The chain is built from TRBV6-2 or TRBV6-3 and TRBJ1-5; TRBD1 matches 7 bases. V shed 2 bases, J shed 7 bases, and the junction held 8 bases outside the gene matches. There are 15 residues in the CDR3. The germline V gene encodes CDR1 MNHEY and CDR2 SVGEGT.